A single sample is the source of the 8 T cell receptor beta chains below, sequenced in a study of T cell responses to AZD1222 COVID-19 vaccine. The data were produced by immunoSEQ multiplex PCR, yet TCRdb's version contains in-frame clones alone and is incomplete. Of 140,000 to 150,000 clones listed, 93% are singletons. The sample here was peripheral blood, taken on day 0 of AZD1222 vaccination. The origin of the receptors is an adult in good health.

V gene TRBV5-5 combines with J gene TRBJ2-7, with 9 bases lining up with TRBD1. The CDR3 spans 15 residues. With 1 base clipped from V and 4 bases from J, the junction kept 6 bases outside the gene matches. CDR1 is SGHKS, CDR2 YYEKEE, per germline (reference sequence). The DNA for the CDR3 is TGTGCCAGCAGCTTGTGGGGACAGGGAGGTTACGAGCAGTACTTC. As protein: CASSLWGQGGYEQYF.

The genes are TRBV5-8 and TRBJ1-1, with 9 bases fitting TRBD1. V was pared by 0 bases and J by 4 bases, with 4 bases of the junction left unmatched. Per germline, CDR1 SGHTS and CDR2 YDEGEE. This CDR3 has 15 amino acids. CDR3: CASSLVTTGGTEAFF. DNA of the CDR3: TGTGCCAGCAGCTTGGTGACGACAGGGGGCACTGAAGCTTTCTTT.

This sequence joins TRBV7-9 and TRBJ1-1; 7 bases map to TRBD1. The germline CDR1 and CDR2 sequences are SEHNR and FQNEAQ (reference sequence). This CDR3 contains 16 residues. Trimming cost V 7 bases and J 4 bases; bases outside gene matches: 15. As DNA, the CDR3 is TGTGCCAGCATCAATCCCGGAGGGGGCGGATTCACTGAAGCTTTCTTT. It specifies CASINPGGGGFTEAFF.

The CDR3: CASSLTLGRDMEQFF. For the CDR3, the DNA is TGTGCCAGCAGCTTAACGTTAGGACGGGACATGGAGCAGTTCTTC. The chain has TRBV7-3 and TRBJ2-1; the D gene is possibly TRBD1 (6 bases). The CDR3 runs to 15 residues. In germline, CDR1 is SGHTA, CDR2 FQGTGA. V was shortened by 0 bases and J by 10 bases, with 16 bases between the two germline ends.

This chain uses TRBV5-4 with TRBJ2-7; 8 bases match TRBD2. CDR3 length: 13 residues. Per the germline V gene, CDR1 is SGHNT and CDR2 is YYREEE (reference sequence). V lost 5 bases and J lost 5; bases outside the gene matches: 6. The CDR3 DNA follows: TGTGCCAGCAGGGGGGGGACTAGGGACGAGCAGTACTTC. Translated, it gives CASRGGTRDEQYF.

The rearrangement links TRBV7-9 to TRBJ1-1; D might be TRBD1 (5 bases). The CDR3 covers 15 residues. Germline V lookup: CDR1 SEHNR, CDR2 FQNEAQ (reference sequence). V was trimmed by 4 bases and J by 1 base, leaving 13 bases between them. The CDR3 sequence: CASSSPTDRNTEAFF. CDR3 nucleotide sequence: TGTGCCAGCAGCTCGCCCACAGACAGGAACACTGAAGCTTTCTTT.

This chain's CDR3 is CASTPGQLWGELFF. CDR3 DNA: TGTGCCAGCACCCCGGGACAGCTTTGGGGGGAGCTGTTTTTT. The gene calls are TRBV28 and TRBJ2-2; TRBD1 aligns across 7 bases. The CDR3 is 14 amino acids. The V segment lost 7 bases and the J segment 8 bases; nucleotides outside the gene matches: 10. The V gene's germline CDR1 is MDHEN and CDR2 SYDVKM.

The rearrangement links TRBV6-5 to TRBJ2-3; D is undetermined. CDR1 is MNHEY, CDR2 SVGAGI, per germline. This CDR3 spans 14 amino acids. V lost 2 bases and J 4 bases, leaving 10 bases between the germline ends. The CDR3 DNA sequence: TGTGCCAGCAGTTACCGACTGCCCCCAGATACGCAGTATTTT. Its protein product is CASSYRLPPDTQYF.